The 21 T cell receptor beta chains presented below share a single source sample, sequenced in a study of blood T cell repertoires in COVID-19. Measured with immunoSEQ multiplex PCR; TCRdb has only the in-frame clones, and not every one. Of some 450,000 clones in the sample, about 91% were seen once. Sequencing was performed on peripheral blood. The receptors here all came from a woman aged 45-65 years with COVID-19, enrolled during active disease.

V and J are TRBV7-9 and TRBJ1-5; D unresolved. CDR3 length: 13 residues. Germline loops: CDR1 SEHNR, CDR2 FQNEAQ (reference sequence). Trimming stripped 3 bases from V and 4 bases from J, with 7 bases between. CDR3 region: CASSLMANQPQHF. The DNA for the CDR3 is TGTGCCAGCAGCTTGATGGCTAATCAGCCCCAGCATTTT.

V usage is TRBV28 and J usage is TRBJ2-1; 8 bases are a match to TRBD1. The CDR3 covers 15 residues. V lost 6 bases to trimming and J lost 3 bases; unmatched junction nucleotides: 7. CDR1 MDHEN and CDR2 SYDVKM come from the germline V gene. The CDR3, as DNA: TGTGCCAGCAGCCCGGACAGGGTGGACTACAATGAGCAGTTCTTC. Protein sequence: CASSPDRVDYNEQFF. The whole variable domain, filled in from reference TRBV28 and TRBJ2-1, reads DVKVTQSSRYLVKRTGEKVFLECVQDMDHENMFWYRQDPGLGLRLIYFSYDVKMKEKGDIPEGYSVSREKKERFSLILESASTNQTSMYLCASSPDRVDYNEQFFGPGTRLTVL.

V usage is TRBV19 and J usage is TRBJ2-3; 10 bases agree with TRBD2. CDR3 length: 15 amino acids. V lost 5 bases and J lost 0; bases outside the gene matches: 2. Germline CDR1 is LNHDA and CDR2 is SQIVND (reference sequence). The CDR3 loop is CASSELAGSTDTQYF. The CDR3 nucleotides read TGTGCCAGTAGTGAACTAGCGGGGAGCACAGATACGCAGTATTTT.

J is TRBJ2-3 and V is TRBV6-6; 10 positions match TRBD1. Germline V lookup: CDR1 MNHNY, CDR2 SVGAGI (reference sequence). CDR3 size: 14 residues. V shed 6 bases, J shed 5 bases, and the junction held 5 bases outside the gene matches. This chain's CDR3 is CASRRGQGEDTQYF. Written as DNA, the CDR3 is TGTGCCAGCAGACGAGGACAGGGGGAAGATACGCAGTATTTT.

This clone appeared a single time. The chain links TRBV12-3 or TRBV12-4 to TRBJ1-1, with D unclear. The V end lost 6 bases, the J end lost 1 base, and 9 bases lay between the germline ends. The CDR3 sequence is 13 residues long. The CDR3: CASSLVQNTEAFF. The CDR3 DNA follows: TGTGCCAGCAGCCTAGTACAGAACACTGAAGCTTTCTTT.

This rearrangement joins TRBV15 to TRBJ1-4; tentatively, D is TRBD1 (6 bases). The germline V gene has CDR1 LNHNV and CDR2 YYDKDF (reference sequence). This CDR3 has 14 amino acids. V lost 6 bases and J 7 bases, leaving 15 bases between the germline ends. The CDR3 nucleotides are TGTGCCACCAGATCGGGGGGGCTCGTTGAAAAACTGTTTTTT. Protein: CATRSGGLVEKLFF.

The chain couples TRBV2 to TRBJ2-7; the match to TRBD2 covers 9 bases. The junction had 12 bases not matched to a gene; V was cut back by 5 bases and J by 7 bases. The CDR3 is 15 residues long. CDR1 is SNHLY, CDR2 FYNNEI, per germline. The CDR3 nucleotides read TGTGCCAGCAGTCTAGCGGGGAGCCCCTCGGGGGAGCAGTACTTC. Amino acids: CASSLAGSPSGEQYF.

This sequence joins TRBV15 and TRBJ2-1; D gene ambiguous. This CDR3 is built from 16 residues. Trimming removed 0 bases at V and 0 bases at J, with 9 bases between. Germline CDR1 is LNHNV and CDR2 is YYDKDF (reference sequence). Here the CDR3 DNA reads TGTGCCACCAGCAGAGATGGTAAGAGCTCCTACAATGAGCAGTTCTTC. As protein: CATSRDGKSSYNEQFF.

CDR3 amino acids: CSIQQGDLGYGYTF. Written as DNA, the CDR3 is TGCAGCATTCAACAGGGGGATTTGGGCTATGGCTACACCTTC. This chain uses TRBV29-1 with TRBJ1-2; 8 positions match TRBD1. After removal of 8 bases from V and 4 bases from J, the junction contained 12 bases not matched to a gene. The CDR3 length is 14 residues. CDR1 and CDR2 from the germline V gene are SQVTM and ANQGSEA. The full variable domain, rest sourced from reference TRBV29-1 and TRBJ1-2, is SAVISQKPSRDICQRGTSLTIQCQVDSQVTMMFWYRQQPGQSLTLIATANQGSEATYESGFVIDKFPISRPNLTFSTLTVSNMSPEDSSIYLCSIQQGDLGYGYTFGSGTRLTVV.

The rearrangement uses TRBV6-1 and TRBJ1-2; D unresolved. The V gene's germline CDR1 is MNHNS and CDR2 SASEGT. CDR3 length equals 11 residues. Trimming removed 0 bases from V and 13 bases from J, with 9 bases in between. As DNA, the CDR3 is TGTGCCAGCAGTGAAGCGCTAGGCACCACCTTC. Its protein product is CASSEALGTTF.

J is TRBJ1-6 and V is TRBV5-1; D ambiguous. Looked up from germline, CDR1 is SGHRS and CDR2 is YFSETQ. Trimming shortened V by 4 bases and J by 5 bases, and 16 bases separated the two germline ends. There are 16 residues in the CDR3. CDR3 bases: TGCGCCAGCAGCGGGTCCGCGGGATTTAATAATTCACCCCTCCACTTT. Residues: CASSGSAGFNNSPLHF.

The chain carries TRBV5-4 and TRBJ2-7, with D possibly matching TRBD1 (6 bases). This CDR3 has 14 amino acids. Trimming stripped 4 bases from V and 1 base from J, with 12 bases between. Germline V gives CDR1 SGHNT, CDR2 YYREEE (reference sequence). CDR3 DNA: TGTGCCAGCAGCACCTGGGGACATTCCTACGAGCAGTACTTC. It codes for CASSTWGHSYEQYF.

The V gene is TRBV3-1 (or the pseudogene TRBV3-2), the J gene TRBJ1-1; 7 bases align to TRBD1. This CDR3 has 16 amino acids. With V trimmed by 4 bases and J by 1 base, 9 bases remained unmatched. Germline V gene data show CDR1 as LGHDT and CDR2 as YNNKEL (reference sequence). The CDR3 region has the DNA TGTGCCAGCAGCCGCCTCTCGGGACAGTCGAACACTGAAGCTTTCTTT. Translated, it gives CASSRLSGQSNTEAFF.

This chain links TRBV18 with TRBJ2-7; 7 bases are shared with TRBD2. The CDR3 covers 13 residues. Germline V gene lookup returns CDR1 KGHSH and CDR2 LQKENI. V shed 6 bases and J 3 bases; nucleotides not matched to a gene: 5. This CDR3 reads CASSPGTNYEQYF. CDR3 in DNA: TGTGCCAGCTCGCCCGGGACTAACTACGAGCAGTACTTC.

J is TRBJ1-1 and V is TRBV6-1; 9 bases are a match to TRBD1. CDR1 and CDR2 (germline): MNHNS, SASEGT. Trimming cost V 4 bases and J 5 bases; bases outside gene matches: 11. This CDR3 comprises 16 residues. CDR3 bases: TGTGCCAGCAGTGTGCCCGGGACAGGGAAGGGGACTGAAGCTTTCTTT. Translating gives CASSVPGTGKGTEAFF.

This clone came up once. The chain carries TRBV5-4 and TRBJ2-3; unclear D gene. This CDR3 contains 15 residues. The V gene's germline CDR1 is SGHNT and CDR2 YYREEE (reference sequence). The V and J ends lost 4 bases and 3 bases respectively, with 15 bases between them. DNA for the CDR3: TGTGCCAGCAGCCCATCCCCGGCTAGAACAGATACGCAGTATTTT. It codes for CASSPSPARTDTQYF. Supplemented by reference TRBV5-4 and TRBJ2-3, the full variable domain reads ETGVTQSPTHLIKTRGQQVTLRCSSQSGHNTVSWYQQALGQGPQFIFQYYREEENGRGNFPPRFSGLQFPNYSSELNVNALELDDSALYLCASSPSPARTDTQYFGPGTRLTVL.

This chain connects TRBV3-1 (or the pseudogene TRBV3-2) to TRBJ1-5; TRBD1 might be the D (6 bases). Deletions cut 5 bases from V and 6 bases from J, with 14 bases between. Per germline, CDR1 LGHDT and CDR2 YNNKEL (reference sequence). This CDR3 has 14 residues. CDR3 region: CASSNNQGTQPQHF. For the CDR3, the DNA is TGTGCCAGCAGCAATAATCAGGGGACTCAGCCCCAGCATTTT.

The CDR3 reads CASRQGQANYGYTF. In DNA, the CDR3 is TGTGCCAGCAGACAGGGACAAGCTAACTATGGCTACACCTTC. The chain links TRBV6-5 to TRBJ1-2; D possibly corresponds to TRBD1 (6 bases). This CDR3 is built from 14 residues. Deletions cut 6 bases from V and 0 bases from J, with 11 bases between. Germline-derived CDR1 and CDR2 are MNHEY and SVGAGI.

The chain recombines TRBV6-6 with TRBJ1-2; D call uncertain. The CDR3 spans 16 residues. Germline CDR1 MNHNY, CDR2 SVGAGI (reference sequence). V shed 6 bases and J shed 0 bases, with 17 bases lying between them. This CDR3 reads CASSPPIRVSNYGYTF. The CDR3 region has the DNA TGTGCCAGCAGCCCCCCAATCCGAGTATCTAACTATGGCTACACCTTC.

V and J are TRBV6-1 and TRBJ1-6; D is perhaps TRBD1 (6 bases). Trimming removed 4 bases at V and 9 bases at J, with 19 bases between. Germline assignment: CDR1 MNHNS and CDR2 SASEGT. This CDR3 spans 16 amino acids. CDR3 sequence reads: CASSVGSRGAGSPLHF. CDR3 DNA: TGTGCCAGCAGTGTTGGAAGCCGGGGGGCAGGTTCACCCCTCCACTTT.

V and J are TRBV9 and TRBJ1-5, with a tentative D call TRBD1 (6 bases). The CDR3 loop spans 14 amino acids. Germline V gene data show CDR1 as SGDLS and CDR2 as YYNGEE. With 4 bases removed from V and 8 bases from J, the gap between germline ends came to 16 bases. CDR3 nucleotide sequence: TGTGCCAGCAGCCCAGAAGGGGGTTTGGAGCCCCAGCATTTT. Encoded protein: CASSPEGGLEPQHF. The full variable domain, with the rest looked up from reference TRBV9 and TRBJ1-5, is DSGVTQTPKHLITATGQRVTLRCSPRSGDLSVYWYQQSLDQGLQFLIQYYNGEERAKGNILERFSAQQFPDLHSELNLSSLELGDSALYFCASSPEGGLEPQHFGDGTRLSIL.